This T cell receptor beta chain was found in a study of T cells in Graves' hyperthyroidism and ophthalmopathy. This clonotype turned up a few times. Antigen unknown. Study conclusions and caveats: Model output signaled ophthalmopathy a median approximately 6.2 months ahead of onset. Most thyroid-expanded clonotypes above 0.001 were also found in blood.

RNA transcripts served as the template for amplifying TCR beta CDR3 regions. Researchers ran a first-round RT-PCR on the TCR CDR3 using the HTBI primer set. Via MiXCR, TCRdb re-called the multiplex PCR reads, giving one row per CDR3 protein. This sample carries around 600,000 distinct CDR3 sequences, roughly 46% of them seen once, and the ten largest clones take under 8.5%. V dropped 0 bases and J dropped 4 bases, with 3 bases sitting between them. The CDR3 consists of 13 residues. Germline CDR1 is MNHEY and CDR2 is SVGAGI. Uncontrolled infection, other autoimmune disease, pregnancy or lactation led to exclusion.

This sequence originates from an adult man with Graves' disease, either hyperthyroidism or ophthalmopathy (not recorded which). The chain carries TRBV6-5 and TRBJ2-2; D gene ambiguous. The sample consisted of peripheral blood or thyroid tissue (not recorded which). The CDR3 loop is CASSYSLTGELFF. The CDR3 region has the DNA TGTGCCAGCAGTTACTCGCTCACCGGGGAGCTGTTTTTT.